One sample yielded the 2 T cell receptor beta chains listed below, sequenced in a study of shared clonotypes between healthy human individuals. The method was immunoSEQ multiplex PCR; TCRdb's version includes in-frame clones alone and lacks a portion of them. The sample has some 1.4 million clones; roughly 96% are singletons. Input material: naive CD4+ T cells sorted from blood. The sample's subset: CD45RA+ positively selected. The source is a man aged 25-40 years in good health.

The CDR3 nucleotides read TGTGCCAGCATGGAATCCTCCTACAATGAGCAGTTCTTC. Its protein is CASMESSYNEQFF. V is TRBV2 and J is TRBJ2-1; D call uncertain. CDR1 and CDR2 (germline): SNHLY, FYNNEI. The CDR3 length is 13 residues. V was cut by 7 bases and J by 0 bases, with 7 bases left in between.

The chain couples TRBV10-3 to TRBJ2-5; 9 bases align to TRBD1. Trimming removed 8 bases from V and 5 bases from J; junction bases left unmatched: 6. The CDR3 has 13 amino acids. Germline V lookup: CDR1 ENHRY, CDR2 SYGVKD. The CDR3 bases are TGTGCCATCTCCGGGACAGGGAGGGAGACCCAGTACTTC. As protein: CAISGTGRETQYF.